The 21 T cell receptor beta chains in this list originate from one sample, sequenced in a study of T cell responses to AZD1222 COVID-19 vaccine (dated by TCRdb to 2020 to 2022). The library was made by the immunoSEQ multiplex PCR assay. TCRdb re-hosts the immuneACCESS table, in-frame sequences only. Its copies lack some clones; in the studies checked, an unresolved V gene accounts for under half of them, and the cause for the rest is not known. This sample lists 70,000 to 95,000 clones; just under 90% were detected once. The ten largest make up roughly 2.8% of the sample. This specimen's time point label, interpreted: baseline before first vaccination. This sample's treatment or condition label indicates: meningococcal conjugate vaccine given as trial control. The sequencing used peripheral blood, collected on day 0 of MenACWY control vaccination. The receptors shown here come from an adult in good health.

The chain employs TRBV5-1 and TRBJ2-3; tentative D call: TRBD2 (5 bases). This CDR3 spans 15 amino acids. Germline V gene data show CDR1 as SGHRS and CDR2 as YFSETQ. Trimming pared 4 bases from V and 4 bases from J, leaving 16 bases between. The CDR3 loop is CASSPRPTSPDTQYF. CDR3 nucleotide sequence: TGCGCCAGCAGCCCACGGCCTACTAGTCCAGATACGCAGTATTTT.

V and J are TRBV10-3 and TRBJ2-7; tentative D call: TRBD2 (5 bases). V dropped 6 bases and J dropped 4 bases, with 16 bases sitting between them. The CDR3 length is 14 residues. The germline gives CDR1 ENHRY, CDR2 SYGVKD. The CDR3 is CAISERGQTYEQYF. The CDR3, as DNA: TGTGCCATCAGCGAGAGAGGGCAGACTTACGAGCAGTACTTC.

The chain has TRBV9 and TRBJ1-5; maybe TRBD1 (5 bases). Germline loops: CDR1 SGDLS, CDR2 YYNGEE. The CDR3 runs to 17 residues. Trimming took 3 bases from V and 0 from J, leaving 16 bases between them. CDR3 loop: CASSEGLVLNSNQPQHF. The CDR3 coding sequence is TGTGCCAGCAGCGAGGGGCTGGTCCTAAATAGCAATCAGCCCCAGCATTTT. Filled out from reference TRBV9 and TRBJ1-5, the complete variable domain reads DSGVTQTPKHLITATGQRVTLRCSPRSGDLSVYWYQQSLDQGLQFLIQYYNGEERAKGNILERFSAQQFPDLHSELNLSSLELGDSALYFCASSEGLVLNSNQPQHFGDGTRLSIL.

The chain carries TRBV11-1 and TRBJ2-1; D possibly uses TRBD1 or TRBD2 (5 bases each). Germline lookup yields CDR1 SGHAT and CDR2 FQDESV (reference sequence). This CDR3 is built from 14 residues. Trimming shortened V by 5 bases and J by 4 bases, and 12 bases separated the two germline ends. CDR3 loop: CASSPGRTYNEQFF. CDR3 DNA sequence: TGTGCCAGCAGCCCGGGGCGAACTTACAATGAGCAGTTCTTC.

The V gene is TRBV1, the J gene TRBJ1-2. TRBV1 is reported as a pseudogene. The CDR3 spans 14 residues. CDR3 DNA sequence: TGCACCAGCAGCCAAGATACAGCGAACTATGGCTACACCTTC. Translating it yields CTSSQDTANYGYTF.

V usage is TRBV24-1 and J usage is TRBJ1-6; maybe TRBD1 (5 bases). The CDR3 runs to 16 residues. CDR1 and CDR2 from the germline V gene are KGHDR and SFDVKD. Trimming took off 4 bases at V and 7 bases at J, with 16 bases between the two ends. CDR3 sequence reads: CATSDPGQGQNSPLHF. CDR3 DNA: TGTGCCACCAGTGACCCCGGTCAGGGTCAGAATTCACCCCTCCACTTT.

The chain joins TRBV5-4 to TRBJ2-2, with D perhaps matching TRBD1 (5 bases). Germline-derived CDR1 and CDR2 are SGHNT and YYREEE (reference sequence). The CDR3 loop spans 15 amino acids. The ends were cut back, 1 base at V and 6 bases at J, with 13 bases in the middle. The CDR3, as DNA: TGTGCCAGCAGCTTGAGGCAGGGTGTTGCCGGGGAGCTGTTTTTT. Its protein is CASSLRQGVAGELFF. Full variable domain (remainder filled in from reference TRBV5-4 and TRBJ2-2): ETGVTQSPTHLIKTRGQQVTLRCSSQSGHNTVSWYQQALGQGPQFIFQYYREEENGRGNFPPRFSGLQFPNYSSELNVNALELDDSALYLCASSLRQGVAGELFFGEGSRLTVL.

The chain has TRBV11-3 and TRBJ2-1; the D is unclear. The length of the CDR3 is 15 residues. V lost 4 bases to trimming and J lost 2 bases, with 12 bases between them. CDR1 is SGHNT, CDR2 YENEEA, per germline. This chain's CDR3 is CASSSPSLTYNEQFF. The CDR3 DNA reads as TGTGCCAGCAGCTCCCCGAGCCTGACCTACAATGAGCAGTTCTTC.

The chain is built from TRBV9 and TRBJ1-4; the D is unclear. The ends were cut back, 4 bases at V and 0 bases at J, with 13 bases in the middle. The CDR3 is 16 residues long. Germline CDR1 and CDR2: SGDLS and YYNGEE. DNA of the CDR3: TGTGCCAGCAGCCTAACAGCCCTTACAACTAATGAAAAACTGTTTTTT. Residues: CASSLTALTTNEKLFF. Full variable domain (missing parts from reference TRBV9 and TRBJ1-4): DSGVTQTPKHLITATGQRVTLRCSPRSGDLSVYWYQQSLDQGLQFLIQYYNGEERAKGNILERFSAQQFPDLHSELNLSSLELGDSALYFCASSLTALTTNEKLFFGSGTQLSVL.

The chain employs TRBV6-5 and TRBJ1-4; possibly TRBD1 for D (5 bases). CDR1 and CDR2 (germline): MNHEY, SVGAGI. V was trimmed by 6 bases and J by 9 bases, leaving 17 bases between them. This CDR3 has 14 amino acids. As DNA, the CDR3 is TGTGCCAGCAGACGCGGGACGGATGTTAAAAAACTGTTTTTT. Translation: CASRRGTDVKKLFF.

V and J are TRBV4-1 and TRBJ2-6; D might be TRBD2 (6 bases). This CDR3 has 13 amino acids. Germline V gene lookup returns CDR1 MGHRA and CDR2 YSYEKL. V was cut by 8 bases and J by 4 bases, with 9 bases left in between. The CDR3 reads CASGGFGANVLTF. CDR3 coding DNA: TGCGCCAGCGGGGGGTTCGGGGCCAACGTCCTGACTTTC.

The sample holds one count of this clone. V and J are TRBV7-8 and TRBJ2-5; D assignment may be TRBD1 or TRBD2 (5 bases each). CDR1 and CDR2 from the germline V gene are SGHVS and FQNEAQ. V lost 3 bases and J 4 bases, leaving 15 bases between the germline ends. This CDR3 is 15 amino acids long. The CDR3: CASSFNRGDRETQYF. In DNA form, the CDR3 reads TGTGCCAGCAGCTTTAACCGGGGCGACCGAGAGACCCAGTACTTC.

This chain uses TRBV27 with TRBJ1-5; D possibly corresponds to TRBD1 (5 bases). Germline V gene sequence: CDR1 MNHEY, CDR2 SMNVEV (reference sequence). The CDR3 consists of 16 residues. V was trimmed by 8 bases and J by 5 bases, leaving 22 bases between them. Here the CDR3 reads CASPGRARVEHQPQHF. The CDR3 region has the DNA TGTGCCAGCCCAGGGAGGGCCCGCGTTGAACATCAGCCCCAGCATTTT.

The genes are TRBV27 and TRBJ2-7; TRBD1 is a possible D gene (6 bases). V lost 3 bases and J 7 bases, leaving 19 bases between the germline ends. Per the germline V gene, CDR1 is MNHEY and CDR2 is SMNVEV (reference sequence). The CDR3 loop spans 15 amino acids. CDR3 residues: CASSFVQQGPWEQYF. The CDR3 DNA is TGTGCCAGCAGTTTTGTACAACAGGGTCCTTGGGAGCAGTACTTC.

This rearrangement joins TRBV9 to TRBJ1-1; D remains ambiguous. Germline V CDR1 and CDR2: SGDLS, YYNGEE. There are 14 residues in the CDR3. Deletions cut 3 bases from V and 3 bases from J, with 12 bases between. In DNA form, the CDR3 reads TGTGCCAGCAGCGCAAAACTCGGGGACACTGAAGCTTTCTTT. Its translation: CASSAKLGDTEAFF.

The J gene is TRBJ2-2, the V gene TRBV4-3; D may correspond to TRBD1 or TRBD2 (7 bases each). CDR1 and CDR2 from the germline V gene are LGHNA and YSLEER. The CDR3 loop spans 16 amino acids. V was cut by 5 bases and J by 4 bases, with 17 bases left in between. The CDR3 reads CASSRGEGAPTGELFF. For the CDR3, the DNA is TGCGCCAGCAGCAGGGGGGAGGGGGCGCCCACCGGGGAGCTGTTTTTT.

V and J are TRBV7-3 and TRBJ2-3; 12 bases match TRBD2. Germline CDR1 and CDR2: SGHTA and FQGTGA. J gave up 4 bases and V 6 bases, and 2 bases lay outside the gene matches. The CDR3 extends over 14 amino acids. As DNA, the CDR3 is TGTGCCAGCAGGACTAGCGGGGGTTCAGATACGCAGTATTTT. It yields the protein CASRTSGGSDTQYF.

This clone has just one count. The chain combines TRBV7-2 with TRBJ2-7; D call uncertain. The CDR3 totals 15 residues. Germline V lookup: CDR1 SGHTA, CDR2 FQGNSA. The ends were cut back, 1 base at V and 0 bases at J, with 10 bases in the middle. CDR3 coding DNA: TGTGCCAGCAGCTTAGTGATAGGGCACTCCTACGAGCAGTACTTC. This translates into CASSLVIGHSYEQYF.

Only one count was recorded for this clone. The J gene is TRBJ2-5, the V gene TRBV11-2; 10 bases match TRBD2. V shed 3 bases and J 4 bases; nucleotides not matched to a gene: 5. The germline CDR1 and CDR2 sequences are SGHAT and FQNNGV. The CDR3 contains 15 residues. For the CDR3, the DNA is TGTGCCAGCAGCTTGGGAGCGGGGGGGCGAGAGACCCAGTACTTC. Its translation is CASSLGAGGRETQYF. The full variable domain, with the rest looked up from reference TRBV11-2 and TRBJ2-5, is EAGVAQSPRYKIIEKRQSVAFWCNPISGHATLYWYQQILGQGPKLLIQFQNNGVVDDSQLPKDRFSAERLKGVDSTLKIQPAKLEDSAVYLCASSLGAGGRETQYFGPGTRLLVL.

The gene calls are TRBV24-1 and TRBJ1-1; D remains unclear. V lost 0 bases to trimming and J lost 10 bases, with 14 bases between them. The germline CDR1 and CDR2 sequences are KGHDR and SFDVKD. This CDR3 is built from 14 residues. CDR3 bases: TGTGCCACCAGTGATTTGGGCGACTGGGTCGGAGCTTTCTTT. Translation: CATSDLGDWVGAFF.

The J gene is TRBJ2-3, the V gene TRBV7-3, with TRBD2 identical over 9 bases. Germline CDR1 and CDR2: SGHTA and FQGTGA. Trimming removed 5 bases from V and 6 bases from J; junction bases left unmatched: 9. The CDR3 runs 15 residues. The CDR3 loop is CASSPGGGGADTQYF. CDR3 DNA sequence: TGTGCCAGCAGCCCAGGCGGCGGGGGGGCGGATACGCAGTATTTT.